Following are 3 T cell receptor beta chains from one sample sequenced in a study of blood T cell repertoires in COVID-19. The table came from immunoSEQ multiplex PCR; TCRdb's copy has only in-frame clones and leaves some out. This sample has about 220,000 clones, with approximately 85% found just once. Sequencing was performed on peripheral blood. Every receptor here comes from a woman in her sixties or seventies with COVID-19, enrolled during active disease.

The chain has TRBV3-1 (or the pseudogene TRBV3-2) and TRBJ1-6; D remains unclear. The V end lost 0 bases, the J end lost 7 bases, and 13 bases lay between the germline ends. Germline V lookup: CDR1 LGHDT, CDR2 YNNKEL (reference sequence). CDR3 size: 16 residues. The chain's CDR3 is CASSQEFISRNSPLHF. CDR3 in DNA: TGTGCCAGCAGCCAAGAATTTATCAGTCGAAATTCACCCCTCCACTTT.

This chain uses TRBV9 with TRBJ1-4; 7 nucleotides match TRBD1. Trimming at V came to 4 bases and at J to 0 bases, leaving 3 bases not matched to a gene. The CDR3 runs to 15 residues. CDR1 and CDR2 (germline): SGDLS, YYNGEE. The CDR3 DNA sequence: TGTGCCAGCAGCCTAGGGACAGCAACTAATGAAAAACTGTTTTTT. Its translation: CASSLGTATNEKLFF. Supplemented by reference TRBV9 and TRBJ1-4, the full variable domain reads DSGVTQTPKHLITATGQRVTLRCSPRSGDLSVYWYQQSLDQGLQFLIQYYNGEERAKGNILERFSAQQFPDLHSELNLSSLELGDSALYFCASSLGTATNEKLFFGSGTQLSVL.

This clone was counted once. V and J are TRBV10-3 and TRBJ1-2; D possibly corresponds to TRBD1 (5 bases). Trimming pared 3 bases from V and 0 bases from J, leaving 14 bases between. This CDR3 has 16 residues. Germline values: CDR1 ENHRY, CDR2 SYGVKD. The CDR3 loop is CAISDDSKLANYGYTF. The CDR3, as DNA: TGTGCCATCAGTGATGACAGTAAGTTAGCTAACTATGGCTACACCTTC.